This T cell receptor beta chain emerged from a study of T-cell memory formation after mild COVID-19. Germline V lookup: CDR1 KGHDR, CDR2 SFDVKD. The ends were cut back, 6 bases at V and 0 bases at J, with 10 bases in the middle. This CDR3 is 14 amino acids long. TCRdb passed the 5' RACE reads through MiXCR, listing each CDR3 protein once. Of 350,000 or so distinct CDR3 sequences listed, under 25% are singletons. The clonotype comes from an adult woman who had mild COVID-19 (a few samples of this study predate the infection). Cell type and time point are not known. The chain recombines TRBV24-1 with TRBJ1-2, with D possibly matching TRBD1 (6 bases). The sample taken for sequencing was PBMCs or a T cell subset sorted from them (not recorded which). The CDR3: CATSPTGSNYGYTF. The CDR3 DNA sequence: TGTGCCACCAGTCCTACAGGGTCTAACTATGGCTACACCTTC.